What follows are 29 T cell receptor beta chains derived from one specimen sequenced in a study of shared clonotypes between healthy human individuals. Sequencing was performed with immunoSEQ multiplex PCR; in TCRdb, only in-frame clones are kept and a portion is missing. The table shows about 680,000 clones, with 92% occurring only once. Naive CD8 cells were CD45RO-negative, positively selected for CCR7, excluding terminally differentiated effector memory CD45RA+ cells. What was sequenced was naive CD8+ T cells sorted from blood. The receptors originated from a man aged 25-40 years in good health.

The rearrangement uses TRBV27 and TRBJ2-1; 8 bases agree with TRBD1. Germline V CDR1 and CDR2: MNHEY, SMNVEV (reference sequence). This CDR3 is built from 15 residues. Trimming took 1 base from V and 2 from J; bases not matched to a gene: 1. In nucleotides, the CDR3 is TGTGCCAGCAGTTTATACAGGGGGACCTACAATGAGCAGTTCTTC. Residues: CASSLYRGTYNEQFF.

The V gene is TRBV11-2, the J gene TRBJ2-5; D assignment may be TRBD1 or TRBD2 (6 bases each). CDR1 is SGHAT, CDR2 FQNNGV, per germline. V was trimmed by 7 bases and J by 2 bases, leaving 17 bases between them. There are 15 residues in the CDR3. The CDR3 DNA sequence: TGTGCCAGCACCACATGGGGGGCTGAACAAGAGACCCAGTACTTC. Translation: CASTTWGAEQETQYF.

This clone is a singleton in its sample. This sequence joins TRBV9 and TRBJ1-3; D gene uncertain. V was trimmed by 0 bases and J by 2 bases, leaving 18 bases between them. Germline lookup yields CDR1 SGDLS and CDR2 YYNGEE. CDR3 length: 18 amino acids. The CDR3 reads CASSVGAVPSAAGNTIYF. The CDR3 nucleotides are TGTGCCAGCAGCGTAGGGGCCGTGCCGTCGGCCGCTGGAAACACCATATATTTT.

The V gene is TRBV6-1, the J gene TRBJ1-5; 7 bases are a match to TRBD1. J gave up 3 bases and V 6 bases, and 8 bases lay outside the gene matches. Germline V gene sequence: CDR1 MNHNS, CDR2 SASEGT. The CDR3 loop spans 15 amino acids. CDR3 sequence reads: CASRSDGTANQPQHF. Written as DNA, the CDR3 is TGTGCCAGCAGGTCAGACGGGACAGCCAATCAGCCCCAGCATTTT.

This rearrangement joins TRBV7-9 to TRBJ2-7, with 7 bases lining up with TRBD1. Losses at the gene ends were 6 bases for V and 3 bases for J; bases not matched to a gene: 14. Looked up from germline, CDR1 is SEHNR and CDR2 is FQNEAQ (reference sequence). There are 16 residues in the CDR3. The CDR3 loop is CASSSRTGALHYEQYF. DNA for the CDR3: TGTGCCAGCAGTTCCCGGACAGGAGCGTTGCACTACGAGCAGTACTTC.

V and J are TRBV4-1 and TRBJ1-1; no clear D. Trimming stripped 6 bases from V and 2 bases from J, with 10 bases between. The CDR3 has 13 amino acids. The germline gives CDR1 MGHRA, CDR2 YSYEKL. Here the CDR3 DNA reads TGCGCCAGCAGGGTTGGCGGTAACACTGAAGCTTTCTTT. Translated: CASRVGGNTEAFF.

This clone was seen once. V and J are TRBV7-2 and TRBJ2-7; D gene unclear. This CDR3 is built from 14 residues. The V end lost 5 bases, the J end lost 1 base, and 12 bases lay between the germline ends. The V gene's germline CDR1 is SGHTA and CDR2 FQGNSA. CDR3 loop: CASSTDGFSYEQYF. As DNA, the CDR3 is TGTGCCAGCAGCACGGACGGATTTTCCTACGAGCAGTACTTC.

The chain joins TRBV5-1 to TRBJ2-5; 9 nucleotides agree with TRBD1. CDR3 length: 14 amino acids. With V trimmed by 4 bases and J by 5 bases, 6 bases remained unmatched. Germline CDR1 is SGHRS and CDR2 is YFSETQ. The CDR3 protein is CASSPGTGLETQYF. The CDR3 DNA sequence: TGCGCCAGCAGCCCTGGGACAGGGCTGGAGACCCAGTACTTC. The full variable domain, completed using reference TRBV5-1 and TRBJ2-5, is KAGVTQTPRYLIKTRGQQVTLSCSPISGHRSVSWYQQTPGQGLQFLFEYFSETQRNKGNFPGRFSGRQFSNSRSEMNVSTLELGDSALYLCASSPGTGLETQYFGPGTRLLVL.

The chain carries TRBV5-1 and TRBJ2-7, with TRBD2 matching 10 bases. V shed 0 bases, J shed 4 bases, and the junction held 13 bases outside the gene matches. Germline-derived CDR1 and CDR2 are SGHRS and YFSETQ. This CDR3 comprises 18 residues. CDR3 in amino acids: CASSLGTSGLELMYEQYF. CDR3 bases: TGCGCCAGCAGCTTGGGGACTAGCGGCTTAGAGTTAATGTACGAGCAGTACTTC. The full variable domain, rest sourced from reference TRBV5-1 and TRBJ2-7, is KAGVTQTPRYLIKTRGQQVTLSCSPISGHRSVSWYQQTPGQGLQFLFEYFSETQRNKGNFPGRFSGRQFSNSRSEMNVSTLELGDSALYLCASSLGTSGLELMYEQYFGPGTRLTVT.

This clone was found once. The chain uses TRBV28 and TRBJ2-7; D perhaps matches TRBD1 (5 bases). This CDR3 has 14 residues. V was trimmed by 5 bases and J by 4 bases, leaving 15 bases between them. Germline V CDR1 and CDR2: MDHEN, SYDVKM. In nucleotides, the CDR3 is TGTGCCAGCAGTCCCATGAGCGACAGTTACGAGCAGTACTTC. This translates into CASSPMSDSYEQYF.

The chain employs TRBV7-9 and TRBJ2-1; 7 positions agree with TRBD2. The V gene's germline CDR1 is SEHNR and CDR2 FQNEAQ (reference sequence). V shed 4 bases, J shed 4 bases, and the junction held 13 bases outside the gene matches. The CDR3 totals 17 residues. CDR3 protein: CASSSPGGSGLYNEQFF. The DNA for the CDR3 is TGTGCCAGCAGCTCCCCCGGGGGGAGCGGACTTTACAATGAGCAGTTCTTC.

The V and J genes are TRBV7-9 and TRBJ2-7, with D possibly being TRBD2 (5 bases). Germline lookup yields CDR1 SEHNR and CDR2 FQNEAQ (reference sequence). The V end lost 2 bases, the J end lost 6 bases, and 14 bases lay between the germline ends. There are 14 residues in the CDR3. CDR3 sequence (DNA): TGTGCCAGCAGCTTAACTGTGGACTTGAGCGAGCAGTACTTC. Encoded protein: CASSLTVDLSEQYF.

V is TRBV9 and J is TRBJ2-2, with D perhaps given as TRBD1 or TRBD2 (5 bases each). The V gene lost 7 bases and the J gene lost 0 bases, with 7 bases spanning the gap. The germline V gene has CDR1 SGDLS and CDR2 YYNGEE. This CDR3 comprises 13 residues. The CDR3 nucleotides are TGTGCCAGCGGGGGAACGAACACCGGGGAGCTGTTTTTT. It codes for CASGGTNTGELFF. Using reference TRBV9 and TRBJ2-2 for the parts outside the CDR3, the full variable domain is DSGVTQTPKHLITATGQRVTLRCSPRSGDLSVYWYQQSLDQGLQFLIQYYNGEERAKGNILERFSAQQFPDLHSELNLSSLELGDSALYFCASGGTNTGELFFGEGSRLTVL.

The gene calls are TRBV5-6 and TRBJ2-5, with 13 positions matching TRBD2. Germline lookup yields CDR1 SGHDT and CDR2 YYEEEE. V trimming: 1 base; J trimming: 2 bases; junction bases outside the gene matches: 8. The CDR3 runs to 18 residues. The CDR3 region is CASSLTLGTSGDQETQYF. The CDR3 bases are TGTGCCAGCAGCTTGACCCTCGGGACTAGCGGGGATCAAGAGACCCAGTACTTC.

The V gene is TRBV30, the J gene TRBJ1-1; no firm D call. CDR1 GTSNPN and CDR2 SVGIG come from the germline V gene (reference sequence). This CDR3 is built from 13 residues. V was trimmed by 1 base and J by 1 base, leaving 7 bases between them. Written as DNA, the CDR3 is TGTGCCTGGAGTGGGGGTACGAACACTGAAGCTTTCTTT. Protein sequence: CAWSGGTNTEAFF.

The J gene is TRBJ2-7, the V gene TRBV7-6; D is possibly TRBD1 (5 bases). The CDR3 length is 14 residues. Looked up from germline, CDR1 is SGHVS and CDR2 is FNYEAQ. Deletions cut 1 base from V and 2 bases from J, with 9 bases between. The CDR3 loop is CASSLEAGPYEQYF. In DNA, the CDR3 is TGTGCCAGCAGCTTAGAGGCAGGGCCCTACGAGCAGTACTTC.

The chain uses TRBV4-1 and TRBJ2-1; D is undetermined. Per germline, CDR1 MGHRA and CDR2 YSYEKL. V was cut by 1 base and J by 6 bases, with 10 bases left in between. The CDR3 is 14 residues long. CDR3 protein: CASSQASGSNEQFF. CDR3 sequence (DNA): TGCGCCAGCAGCCAAGCCTCCGGTTCCAATGAGCAGTTCTTC.

This chain uses TRBV7-9 with TRBJ2-5; D may correspond to TRBD1 or TRBD2 (6 bases each). The V gene lost 5 bases and the J gene lost 4 bases, with 14 bases spanning the gap. This CDR3 contains 14 residues. CDR1 and CDR2 (germline): SEHNR, FQNEAQ (reference sequence). CDR3 protein: CASSHAGGGETQYF. The CDR3 region has the DNA TGTGCCAGCAGCCACGCTGGAGGGGGAGAGACCCAGTACTTC.

This clone appeared a single time. The sample contains more than one DNA sequence encoding this CDR3. The chain has TRBV27 and TRBJ2-7, with 8 positions matching TRBD2. Trimming at V came to 5 bases and at J to 4 bases, leaving 4 bases not matched to a gene. CDR1 and CDR2 from the germline V gene are MNHEY and SMNVEV (reference sequence). This CDR3 is built from 13 residues. The CDR3 DNA reads as TGTGCCAGCAGTAGAAGCGGGAGTTACGAGCAGTACTTC. This sequence encodes CASSRSGSYEQYF.

V is TRBV27 and J is TRBJ2-7; 7 nucleotides line up with TRBD1. V gave up 5 bases and J gave up 6 bases; unmatched junction bases: 16. Germline CDR1 reads MNHEY; CDR2 reads SMNVEV (reference sequence). The CDR3 is 16 amino acids. The CDR3 coding sequence is TGTGCCAGCAGTCCCATAACATCCGGGACAGAAGTCGAGCAGTACTTC. As protein: CASSPITSGTEVEQYF.

The V and J genes are TRBV4-3 and TRBJ2-5, with unresolved D. CDR1 is LGHNA and CDR2 is YSLEER in the germline V gene. V was clipped by 0 bases and J by 4 bases, with 9 bases between them. This CDR3 is 14 amino acids long. The CDR3: CASSQEWHRETQYF. CDR3 sequence (DNA): TGCGCCAGCAGCCAAGAGTGGCACAGAGAGACCCAGTACTTC.

V is TRBV27 and J is TRBJ1-1; D may be TRBD1 (6 bases). Between the trimmed V and J ends, which lost 5 bases and 5 bases, there was a span of 15 bases. There are 14 residues in the CDR3. Per the germline V gene, CDR1 is MNHEY and CDR2 is SMNVEV (reference sequence). CDR3 bases: TGTGCCAGCAGTCATAACAGGGATGTTACTGAAGCTTTCTTT. Translating gives CASSHNRDVTEAFF.

The CDR3 region is CASSPRTWYEQYF. CDR3 DNA: TGTGCCAGCAGCCCCCGGACGTGGTACGAGCAGTACTTC. The J gene is TRBJ2-7, the V gene TRBV7-9; no clear D. V lost 5 bases and J 4 bases, leaving 12 bases between the germline ends. The germline CDR1 and CDR2 sequences are SEHNR and FQNEAQ (reference sequence). The CDR3 loop spans 13 amino acids.

The chain uses TRBV18 and TRBJ2-7; D may be TRBD1 (5 bases). The CDR3 consists of 14 residues. With 3 bases removed from V and 3 bases from J, the gap between germline ends came to 12 bases. Germline CDR1 KGHSH, CDR2 LQKENI. CDR3 in amino acids: CASSPEAQGYEQYF. Here the CDR3 DNA reads TGTGCCAGCTCACCCGAGGCCCAGGGCTACGAGCAGTACTTC.

J is TRBJ1-1 and V is TRBV28, with D perhaps matching TRBD1 (5 bases). The CDR3 loop spans 15 amino acids. With 5 bases removed from V and 6 bases from J, the gap between germline ends came to 19 bases. Germline CDR1 reads MDHEN; CDR2 reads SYDVKM. The CDR3 DNA follows: TGTGCCAGCAGTGGCTGGAAGACAGAAAGGGCTGAAGCTTTCTTT. Its translation is CASSGWKTERAEAFF.

The genes are TRBV18 and TRBJ1-3; TRBD1 matches at 12 bases. The CDR3 spans 18 residues. The V gene's germline CDR1 is KGHSH and CDR2 LQKENI. J gave up 3 bases and V 0 bases, and 6 bases lay outside the gene matches. The CDR3 spells CASSPPGTGGKIGNTIYF. For the CDR3, the DNA is TGTGCCAGCTCACCACCCGGGACAGGGGGCAAAATTGGAAACACCATATATTTT.

This clone has just a few counts. The V call is TRBV11-2, the J call TRBJ2-1, with D hard to call. Germline CDR1 reads SGHAT; CDR2 reads FQNNGV. The CDR3 has 11 amino acids. Trimming shortened V by 2 bases and J by 9 bases, and 5 bases separated the two germline ends. The CDR3 sequence is CASSLLGEQFF. Written as DNA, the CDR3 is TGTGCCAGCAGCTTATTGGGTGAGCAGTTCTTC.

The rearrangement joins TRBV5-4 to TRBJ1-5; D possibly corresponds to TRBD1 (6 bases). CDR3 length: 13 amino acids. V was trimmed by 4 bases and J by 4 bases, leaving 9 bases between them. The germline V gene has CDR1 SGHNT and CDR2 YYREEE (reference sequence). CDR3 nucleotide sequence: TGTGCCAGCAGCGTACAGGGTAATCAGCCCCAGCATTTT. Residues: CASSVQGNQPQHF.

The CDR3 DNA is TGTGCCAGCAGCCAAAGGAGCTCCTCCTACGAGCAGTACTTC. This codes for CASSQRSSSYEQYF. This sequence joins TRBV14 and TRBJ2-7, with no clear D. The CDR3 runs 14 residues. Trimming left V 2 bases short and J 0 bases short, with 8 bases between. CDR1 is SGHDN and CDR2 is FVKESK in the germline V gene.